The rows below give T cell receptor beta chains drawn from one sample of a study of beta chain features in type 1 diabetes. Method: immunoSEQ multiplex PCR; TCRdb's copy keeps in-frame clones and lacks some. The table has 900,000 or so clones, roughly 15% seen once. Source material: naive CD4+ T cells from blood. The receptors come from a young woman in good health. Each CDR3 is given with its conserved first and last residue. The D gene is left open where the match is weak. The size field is filled for only some rows; it gives once, few, many or a size class.

v_call,d_call,j_call,clone_size,cdr3_aa,cdr3_nt
TRBV28,TRBD2,TRBJ2-7,NA,CASSIVGFSGITFTEQYF,TGTGCCAGCAGTATAGTCGGGTTTAGCGGGATCACCTTTACCGAGCAGTACTTC
TRBV11-2,TRBD2,TRBJ2-1,NA,CASRQTSGRDNEQFF,TGTGCCAGCAGGCAAACTAGCGGGAGGGACAATGAGCAGTTCTTC
TRBV4-3,NA,TRBJ1-2,few,CASSQARGTNYGYTF,TGCGCCAGCAGCCAAGCACGCGGGACCAACTATGGCTACACCTTC
TRBV6-1,NA,TRBJ2-5,NA,CASTFLGETQYF,TGTGCCAGCACCTTTTTGGGGGAGACCCAGTACTTC
TRBV7-6,NA,TRBJ2-7,NA,CASSLDLSYEQYF,TGTGCCAGCAGCCTGGACTTGTCCTACGAGCAGTACTTC
TRBV29-1,NA,TRBJ2-5,NA,CTLETQYF,TGCACCCTGGAGACCCAGTACTTC
TRBV19,TRBD1,TRBJ2-7,few,CASSVGTGVGEQYF,TGTGCCAGTAGCGTCGGGACAGGGGTTGGCGAGCAGTACTTC
TRBV19,TRBD1,TRBJ2-7,NA,CASSTGGLPYEQYF,TGTGCCAGTAGCACAGGGGGCCTCCCCTACGAGCAGTACTTC
TRBV25-1,NA,TRBJ2-5,NA,CASSSPTGAGLQETQYF,TGTGCCAGCAGTTCCCCTACCGGAGCGGGCCTACAAGAGACCCAGTACTTC
TRBV7-2,NA,TRBJ2-5,NA,CASSLSGSRETQYF,TGTGCCAGCAGCTTATCGGGTTCGCGGGAGACCCAGTACTTC
TRBV6-5,NA,TRBJ2-1,NA,CASSSRVNEQFF,TGTGCCAGCAGTTCGAGAGTAAATGAGCAGTTCTTC
TRBV19,TRBD2,TRBJ2-2,NA,CASSMGLGNGELFF,TGTGCCAGTAGTATGGGACTAGGTAACGGGGAGCTGTTTTTT
TRBV7-2,NA,TRBJ2-5,NA,CASSTRGGSGETQYF,TGTGCCAGCAGCACTAGGGGGGGTAGCGGAGAGACCCAGTACTTC
TRBV18,NA,TRBJ2-3,NA,CASSGASGPRGTQYF,TGTGCCAGCTCAGGGGCCTCGGGGCCTAGGGGTACGCAGTATTTT
TRBV28,NA,TRBJ2-3,NA,CASSLGGGPDTQYF,TGTGCCAGCAGTTTGGGGGGCGGTCCAGATACGCAGTATTTT
TRBV19,TRBD1,TRBJ2-2,NA,CASTEPGTGYTGELFF,TGTGCCAGTACCGAGCCAGGGACAGGGTATACCGGGGAGCTGTTTTTT
TRBV5-1,NA,TRBJ2-1,NA,CASSLEGPGPSNEQFF,TGCGCCAGCAGCTTGGAAGGCCCTGGGCCCTCCAATGAGCAGTTCTTC
TRBV4-3,TRBD2,TRBJ2-3,NA,CASSHRTSGNVVRDTQYF,TGCGCCAGCAGCCACAGGACTAGCGGGAATGTAGTGCGAGATACGCAGTATTTT
TRBV19,NA,TRBJ2-7,NA,CASSTPQGYEQYF,TGTGCCAGTAGTACCCCCCAGGGGTACGAGCAGTACTTC
TRBV5-4,NA,TRBJ1-1,NA,CASSSVNTEAFF,TGTGCCAGCAGCTCGGTGAACACTGAAGCTTTCTTT
TRBV10-3,TRBD1,TRBJ1-5,few,CAISESRGQGNQPQHF,TGTGCCATCAGTGAGTCCCGAGGACAGGGCAATCAGCCCCAGCATTTT
TRBV27,TRBD2,TRBJ2-1,few,CASSLPRTSGSNEQFF,TGTGCCAGCAGTTTACCACGGACTAGCGGGAGCAATGAGCAGTTCTTC
TRBV21-1,NA,TRBJ1-1,NA,CASSRAKRQLNTEAFF,TGTGCCAGCAGTCGGGCCAAACGACAGTTGAACACTGAAGCTTTCTTT
TRBV6-5,TRBD2,TRBJ2-1,NA,CASKRGLAGYDEQFF,TGTGCCAGTAAACGGGGACTAGCGGGATACGATGAGCAGTTCTTC
TRBV10-3,NA,TRBJ2-1,NA,CAISVSGLSGNNEQFF,TGTGCCATCAGTGTTAGTGGGTTGAGCGGAAACAATGAGCAGTTCTTC
TRBV7-6,NA,TRBJ2-1,NA,CASSLSLGSGWTRVEQFF,TGTGCCAGCAGCTTATCTTTGGGGAGCGGGTGGACTCGGGTTGAGCAGTTCTTC
TRBV25-1,TRBD2,TRBJ2-2,few,CASSDRAGGAGELFF,TGTGCCAGCAGTGACCGAGCGGGAGGGGCCGGGGAGCTGTTTTTT
TRBV7-6,TRBD2,TRBJ2-5,NA,CASSLAGREGLETQYF,TGTGCCAGCAGCTTAGCTGGGCGGGAGGGCCTGGAGACCCAGTACTTC
TRBV4-1,NA,TRBJ2-1,NA,CASSQDSRTAWEQFF,TGCGCCAGCAGCCAAGATTCCCGGACAGCATGGGAGCAGTTCTTC
TRBV28,TRBD2,TRBJ2-7,NA,CASSSGTSGPIPYEQYF,TGTGCCAGCAGCAGTGGGACTAGCGGGCCAATACCCTACGAGCAGTACTTC
TRBV6-5,NA,TRBJ2-7,few,CASSYWLSPTSEQYF,TGTGCCAGCAGTTACTGGCTATCCCCAACTTCGGAGCAGTACTTC
TRBV5-1,TRBD1,TRBJ2-1,NA,CASSLSIIGQGRNEQFF,TGCGCCAGCAGCTTGAGTATTATAGGACAGGGTCGCAATGAGCAGTTCTTC
TRBV15,TRBD2,TRBJ2-5,NA,CATSRGGTSGSGGETQYF,TGTGCCACCAGCAGAGGAGGGACTAGCGGGAGCGGCGGGGAGACCCAGTACTTC
TRBV7-2,NA,TRBJ2-3,NA,CASSRAFSTDTQYF,TGTGCCAGCAGCAGGGCCTTTAGCACAGATACGCAGTATTTT
TRBV6-5,NA,TRBJ1-4,NA,CATKTGVEKLFF,TGTGCCACCAAGACAGGAGTTGAAAAACTGTTTTTT
TRBV6-5,NA,TRBJ2-1,NA,CASSNRSGINEQFF,TGTGCCAGCAGCAACCGTTCGGGGATCAATGAGCAGTTCTTC
TRBV7-6,NA,TRBJ2-1,NA,CASSLGRGATYNEQFF,TGTGCCAGCAGCTTAGGCAGGGGTGCCACCTACAATGAGCAGTTCTTC
TRBV5-1,NA,TRBJ2-7,NA,CASSLLEAPLYEQYF,TGCGCCAGCAGCTTGTTGGAGGCGCCTCTCTACGAGCAGTACTTC
TRBV25-1,NA,TRBJ1-3,NA,CASSGEDTIYF,TGTGCCAGCTCAGGGGAGGACACCATATATTTT
TRBV5-6,TRBD1,TRBJ2-5,NA,CASSLVGTEETQYF,TGTGCCAGCAGCTTGGTAGGGACAGAAGAGACCCAGTACTTC
TRBV18,NA,TRBJ1-1,few,CASSPIDTEAFF,TGTGCCAGCTCACCAATAGACACTGAAGCTTTCTTT
TRBV7-3,NA,TRBJ2-1,NA,CASSLLGGYNEQFF,TGTGCCAGCAGCTTGTTAGGGGGCTACAATGAGCAGTTCTTC
TRBV15,TRBD2,TRBJ2-5,few,CATGPPGGWETQYF,TGTGCCACCGGGCCCCCGGGGGGTTGGGAGACCCAGTACTTC
TRBV21-1,NA,TRBJ2-7,NA,CASSKHRDRAYEQYF,TGTGCCAGCAGCAAACACCGGGACCGGGCTTACGAGCAGTACTTC
TRBV23-1,NA,TRBJ1-1,NA,CASSSWRRLNTEAFF,TGCGCCAGCAGTAGTTGGCGGCGGCTGAACACTGAAGCTTTCTTT
TRBV28,NA,TRBJ2-4,few,CANRGGAKNIQYF,TGTGCCAATCGCGGAGGAGCCAAAAACATTCAGTACTTC
TRBV7-9,NA,TRBJ2-2,many,CASALGNTGELFF,TGTGCCAGCGCGCTGGGGAACACCGGGGAGCTGTTTTTT
TRBV28,NA,TRBJ1-2,few,CASSLPLANYGYTF,TGTGCCAGCAGTTTACCCCTAGCTAACTATGGCTACACCTTC
TRBV5-6,NA,TRBJ2-7,few,CASSYPFYEQYF,TGTGCCAGCAGCTACCCTTTCTACGAGCAGTACTTC
TRBV7-9,NA,TRBJ1-2,NA,CASSLSRYNYGYTF,TGTGCCAGCAGCTTAAGTCGGTATAACTATGGCTACACCTTC
TRBV11-2,NA,TRBJ2-3,few,CASSFYTDTQYF,TGTGCCAGCAGCTTCTACACAGATACGCAGTATTTT
TRBV9,NA,TRBJ1-3,few,CASSVGTVSGNTIYF,TGTGCCAGCAGCGTAGGGACAGTTTCTGGAAACACCATATATTTT
TRBV25-1,NA,TRBJ1-1,NA,CASSEFGALNTEAFF,TGTGCCAGCAGTGAATTTGGAGCCCTGAACACTGAAGCTTTCTTT